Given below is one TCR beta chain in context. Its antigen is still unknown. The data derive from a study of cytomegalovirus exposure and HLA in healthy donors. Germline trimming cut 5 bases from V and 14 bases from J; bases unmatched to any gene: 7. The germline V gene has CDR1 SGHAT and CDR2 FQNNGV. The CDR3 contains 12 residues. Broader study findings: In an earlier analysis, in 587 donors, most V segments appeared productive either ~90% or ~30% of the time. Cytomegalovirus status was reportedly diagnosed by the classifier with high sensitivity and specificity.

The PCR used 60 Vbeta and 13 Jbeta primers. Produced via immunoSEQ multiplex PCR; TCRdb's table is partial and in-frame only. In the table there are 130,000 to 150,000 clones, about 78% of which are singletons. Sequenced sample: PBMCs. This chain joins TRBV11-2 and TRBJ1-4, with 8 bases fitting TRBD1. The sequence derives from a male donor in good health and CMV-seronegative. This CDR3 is CASSPMTGVLFF. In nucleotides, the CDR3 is TGTGCCAGCAGCCCGATGACAGGGGTCCTGTTTTTT.